These 7 T cell receptor beta chains were all obtained from the same sample, sequenced in a study of Ad26.COV2.S vaccination and SARS-CoV-2 variants. Measured with immunoSEQ multiplex PCR; TCRdb has only the in-frame clones, and not every one. This table has under 250,000 clones, around nine tenths appearing once. Treatment reported: 19 received Ad26.COV2.S at low or high dose, single or two shots; 5 received placebo; per-sample allocation not given. All samples were drawn on day 63, counting from the first vaccine or placebo injection. Sequencing was performed on peripheral blood, taken in a trial of Ad26.COV2.S vaccine versus placebo. Receptors originate from a person between 18 and 65 years old who received the Ad26.COV2.S COVID-19 vaccine or a placebo.

The CDR3 loop is CASRRTGVQETQYF. The CDR3 coding sequence is TGTGCCAGCAGACGTACAGGGGTACAAGAGACCCAGTACTTC. The chain couples TRBV11-1 to TRBJ2-5, with 7 bases lining up with TRBD1. Germline CDR1 is SGHAT and CDR2 is FQDESV (reference sequence). This CDR3 spans 14 amino acids. The ends lost 6 bases at V and 2 bases at J; junction bases unmatched: 6.

This clone was detected only a few times. This rearrangement joins TRBV7-9 to TRBJ1-2; 9 bases align to TRBD1. CDR3 size: 14 residues. Germline loops: CDR1 SEHNR, CDR2 FQNEAQ (reference sequence). The trim removed 5 bases at V and 2 bases at J, leaving 3 bases unmatched. The CDR3 DNA reads TGTGCCAGCAGCCAGGGGACAGGGAACTATGGCTACACCTTC. This translates into CASSQGTGNYGYTF.

This chain uses TRBV18 with TRBJ2-1; D is possibly TRBD2 (6 bases). Germline values: CDR1 KGHSH, CDR2 LQKENI. Trimming pared 1 base from V and 5 bases from J, leaving 9 bases between. The CDR3 is 14 amino acids. The CDR3 spells CASSPRTINNEQFF. In DNA, the CDR3 is TGTGCCAGCTCACCACGGACTATCAACAATGAGCAGTTCTTC.

This clone has only a few counts. The V and J genes are TRBV2 and TRBJ1-5; unclear D gene. Germline V gene sequence: CDR1 SNHLY, CDR2 FYNNEI. This CDR3 has 13 residues. V was clipped by 3 bases and J by 5 bases, with 8 bases between them. The CDR3 spells CASSDRTDQPQHF. The CDR3 coding sequence is TGTGCCAGCAGTGACAGGACCGATCAGCCCCAGCATTTT.

The V call is TRBV12-2, the J call TRBJ2-7; the D call in the table, TRBD1, was not verified against the DNA. TRBV12-2 is marked as a pseudogene. CDR3 length: 15 residues. CDR3 coding DNA: TGTGCAAGTCGCTTCGACCGGGACAGGGGGTACGAGCAGTACGTC. This translates into CASRFDRDRGYEQYV.

The chain links TRBV9 to TRBJ2-5; 10 bases line up with TRBD1. The V and J ends lost 2 bases and 5 bases, in that order; junction bases with no gene match: 9. The CDR3 contains 16 residues. In germline, CDR1 is SGDLS, CDR2 YYNGEE. The CDR3 is CASSVLKTGGLETQYF. The DNA for the CDR3 is TGTGCCAGCAGCGTCCTTAAGACAGGGGGCTTGGAGACCCAGTACTTC. Full variable domain (rest looked up from reference TRBV9 and TRBJ2-5): DSGVTQTPKHLITATGQRVTLRCSPRSGDLSVYWYQQSLDQGLQFLIQYYNGEERAKGNILERFSAQQFPDLHSELNLSSLELGDSALYFCASSVLKTGGLETQYFGPGTRLLVL.

The sample holds many counts of this clone. The V gene is TRBV5-1, the J gene TRBJ1-2, with D unclear. This CDR3 is built from 13 residues. CDR1 and CDR2 (germline): SGHRS, YFSETQ. The V gene lost 5 bases and the J gene lost 4 bases, with 12 bases spanning the gap. CDR3 residues: CASREGYLYGYTF. DNA for the CDR3: TGCGCCAGCAGGGAGGGTTACCTCTATGGCTACACCTTC. The full variable domain, rest sourced from reference TRBV5-1 and TRBJ1-2, is KAGVTQTPRYLIKTRGQQVTLSCSPISGHRSVSWYQQTPGQGLQFLFEYFSETQRNKGNFPGRFSGRQFSNSRSEMNVSTLELGDSALYLCASREGYLYGYTFGSGTRLTVV.